The T cell receptor beta chain described here comes from a study of beta chain features in type 1 diabetes. Expressed TCRB transcripts were sequenced because the entire RNA isolate underwent reverse transcription. Generated by immunoSEQ multiplex PCR, the TCRdb table keeps only in-frame clones and is missing some. The sample has 350,000 to 450,000 clones; approximately 14% are singletons. This clone has just a few counts. Antigen: not known. Points from the study as a whole: Insertions at VDJ junctions were less frequent in type 1 diabetes patients. These patients also deleted more nucleotides at the same junctions.

What was sequenced was naive CD4+ T cells from blood. This sequence was found in a man younger than 40 in good health.

The CDR3 protein is CASSSRTGTGELFF. The CDR3 region has the DNA TGCGCCAGCAGCTCCCGAACGGGGACCGGGGAGCTGTTTTTT. The chain links TRBV4-3 to TRBJ2-2; weak D call: TRBD2 (5 bases). This CDR3 spans 14 amino acids. Germline V gene data show CDR1 as LGHNA and CDR2 as YSLEER. Trimming pared 5 bases from V and 5 bases from J, leaving 12 bases between.